The 8 T cell receptor beta chains reported below all come from one sample, sequenced in a study of PD-L1 blockade in urothelial cancer. The time point was: pretreatment peripheral blood. Profiled with immunoSEQ multiplex PCR; TCRdb holds only in-frame clones, not every one. The sample records about 87,000 clones, 84% being singletons. The material was PBMCs, obtained around atezolizumab (anti-PD-L1) treatment. All receptors derive from a man in his sixties with urothelial cancer.

The chain recombines TRBV6-6 with TRBJ2-7; a possible D gene is TRBD2 (6 bases). V gave up 2 bases and J gave up 3 bases, with 14 bases separating them. Germline V gene lookup returns CDR1 MNHNY and CDR2 SVGAGI (reference sequence). The CDR3 has 15 residues. This CDR3 reads CASSYRGGSNYEQYF. The DNA of the CDR3 is TGTGCCAGCAGTTACCGGGGAGGATCAAACTACGAGCAGTACTTC.

The chain joins TRBV5-4 to TRBJ1-1; D gene unclear. Germline CDR1 reads SGHNT; CDR2 reads YYREEE (reference sequence). There are 15 residues in the CDR3. The germline V and J ends were trimmed by 6 bases and 2 bases, with 17 bases remaining between them. In nucleotides, the CDR3 is TGTGCCAGCACTCGAGGCAGCGCGAGTAACACTGAAGCTTTCTTT. Translating gives CASTRGSASNTEAFF.

This clone was observed a handful of times. This chain links TRBV6-1 with TRBJ2-7; the D gene is possibly TRBD2 (5 bases). The germline V and J ends were trimmed by 0 bases and 3 bases, with 12 bases remaining between them. Germline values: CDR1 MNHNS, CDR2 SASEGT. The CDR3 sequence is 15 residues long. The CDR3 is CASSEAPGVIYEQYF. The CDR3, as DNA: TGTGCCAGCAGTGAAGCGCCCGGGGTTATCTACGAGCAGTACTTC.

This clone was seen more than once but under ten times. The chain employs TRBV5-1 and TRBJ1-1; a weak D match, TRBD1 (6 bases). This CDR3 spans 15 amino acids. The germline V gene encodes CDR1 SGHRS and CDR2 YFSETQ. The ends were cut back, 4 bases at V and 0 bases at J, with 13 bases in the middle. CDR3 amino acids: CASSPAGTMNTEAFF. The CDR3 nucleotides are TGCGCCAGCAGCCCGGCAGGGACAATGAACACTGAAGCTTTCTTT.

This chain links TRBV6-5 with TRBJ2-1, with 9 bases identical to TRBD2. The germline gives CDR1 MNHEY, CDR2 SVGAGI. V lost 8 bases and J lost 3; bases outside the gene matches: 5. CDR3 length: 14 residues. The DNA of the CDR3 is TGTGCCAGCGCCCGGCGGGAGGGCTACAATGAGCAGTTCTTC. As protein: CASARREGYNEQFF.

The chain recombines TRBV15 with TRBJ2-1; 10 nucleotides line up with TRBD2. With V trimmed by 5 bases and J by 0 bases, 4 bases remained unmatched. This CDR3 contains 16 residues. Germline CDR1 reads LNHNV; CDR2 reads YYDKDF (reference sequence). This CDR3 is CATSQSGRASYNEQFF. CDR3 bases: TGTGCCACCAGCCAAAGCGGGAGGGCCTCCTACAATGAGCAGTTCTTC.

This clone was picked up a small number of times. J is TRBJ2-1 and V is TRBV19, with 9 positions matching TRBD2. V lost 6 bases to trimming and J lost 8 bases; unmatched junction nucleotides: 8. The germline V gene encodes CDR1 LNHDA and CDR2 SQIVND (reference sequence). The CDR3 runs 14 residues. In DNA form, the CDR3 reads TGTGCCAGTAGGCGGGAGGGAGCCTGGGATGAGCAGTTCTTC. It specifies CASRREGAWDEQFF. Full variable domain (rest looked up from reference TRBV19 and TRBJ2-1): DGGITQSPKYLFRKEGQNVTLSCEQNLNHDAMYWYRQDPGQGLRLIYYSQIVNDFQKGDIAEGYSVSREKKESFPLTVTSAQKNPTAFYLCASRREGAWDEQFFGPGTRLTVL.

This clone was seen just once. The CDR3 bases are TGCGCCAGCAGCCAGTCGGGCGCGGGAGCTTTGGATGAGCAGTTCTTC. Translation gives CASSQSGAGALDEQFF. The chain employs TRBV5-1 and TRBJ2-1; 7 nucleotides align to TRBD2. J lost 8 bases, V lost 4 bases, and 15 bases had no gene match. Germline lookup yields CDR1 SGHRS and CDR2 YFSETQ. The CDR3 has 16 amino acids.